This T cell receptor beta chain derives from a study of immune evolution from preneoplasia to lung adenocarcinoma. General observations from the study: Later-stage lesions appeared to have more T cells, more diversity, less clonality. Top clone share appeared to fall from AAH through AIS, MIA, adenocarcinoma.

V gave up 1 base and J gave up 0 bases, with 7 bases separating them. Germline CDR1 reads SGHTA; CDR2 reads FQGNSA. This CDR3 spans 15 amino acids. With respect to this clone: The antigen is undetermined.

Assay: immunoSEQ multiplex PCR; the TCRdb copy retains only in-frame clones and omits some. The sample records around 2,900 clones, 65% to 90% being singletons. Patients had resection in Japan or China between about 2013 and 2017. Each case's diagnosis was confirmed by two pathologists on H&E. This TCR derives from a person aged 55 to 79 with lung adenocarcinoma. The rearrangement links TRBV7-2 to TRBJ1-3, with D possibly matching TRBD1 (5 bases). Sample: FFPE adjacent normal lung tissue. The CDR3 coding sequence is TGTGCCAGCAGCTTAGTAGGGGTCTCTGGAAACACCATATATTTT. Encoded protein: CASSLVGVSGNTIYF.